The rows below give T cell receptor beta chains drawn from one sample of a study of blood T cell repertoires in COVID-19. Only in-frame clones appear in the TCRdb table, and some are missing; sequencing was by immunoSEQ multiplex PCR. The sample lists under 200,000 clones, approximately 90% occurring once. The sample taken for sequencing was peripheral blood. These receptors originate from a man aged 35 to 55 with active or convalescent COVID-19. Each CDR3 is given with its conserved first and last residue. The D gene is left open where the match is weak. Size is stated for part of the rows, as once, few or many counts, or as a class when the clone is expanded.

V: TRBV27
J: TRBJ2-7
size: few
D: TRBD1
DNA: TGTGCCAGCAGTTCGAGACAGGGCTGGCACGAGCAGTACTTC
CDR3: CASSSRQGWHEQYF

V: TRBV2
J: TRBJ2-5
size: .
D: .
DNA: TGTGCCAGCAGTGAAGCGCGAGAAGAGACCCAGTACTTC
CDR3: CASSEAREETQYF

V: TRBV6-1
J: TRBJ1-3
size: .
D: TRBD1
DNA: TGTGCCAGCAGTGATCTGAAGGGACAGGGTTGGTTGGTGGCCGGAAACACCATATATTTT
CDR3: CASSDLKGQGWLVAGNTIYF

V: TRBV7-9
J: TRBJ2-7
size: .
D: TRBD1
DNA: TGTGCCAGCAGCCGGACAGGGGGGTACGAGCAGTACTTC
CDR3: CASSRTGGYEQYF

V: TRBV2
J: TRBJ2-5
size: .
D: .
DNA: .
CDR3: CASSTSETQYF

V: TRBV2
J: TRBJ1-5
size: few
D: .
DNA: TGTGCCAGCAGTGGACAGCCCAATCAGCCCCAGCATTTT
CDR3: CASSGQPNQPQHF

V: TRBV19
J: TRBJ1-4
size: .
D: TRBD1
DNA: TGTGCCAGTAAAGTTTCGGGACAGAGGAATGAAAAACTGTTTTTT
CDR3: CASKVSGQRNEKLFF

V: TRBV5-1
J: TRBJ2-3
size: .
D: TRBD1
DNA: TGCGCCAGCAGCCAAGGACAGGGGACAGATACGCAGTATTTT
CDR3: CASSQGQGTDTQYF

V: TRBV27
J: TRBJ1-1
size: .
D: .
DNA: TGTGCCAGCATACGTAGCGGCCTGAACACTGAAGCTTTCTTT
CDR3: CASIRSGLNTEAFF

V: TRBV11-2
J: TRBJ2-7
size: .
D: .
DNA: TGTGCCAGCAGCTCGTTCCCAGGGGTAGCATCCTACGAGCAGTACTTC
CDR3: CASSSFPGVASYEQYF

V: TRBV28
J: TRBJ1-2
size: .
D: .
DNA: TGTGCCATCACAACTAACTATGGCTACACCTTC
CDR3: CAITTNYGYTF

V: TRBV15
J: TRBJ1-4
size: .
D: .
DNA: TGTGCCACCAGCAGAGATCCAGCAGGGGAGGGTGAAAAACTGTTTTTT
CDR3: CATSRDPAGEGEKLFF

V: TRBV28
J: TRBJ2-3
size: .
D: TRBD1
DNA: TGTGCCAGCAGTTACTCATTGGACAGGGGGCGAGGAGATACGCAGTATTTT
CDR3: CASSYSLDRGRGDTQYF

V: TRBV3-1/TRBV3-2
J: TRBJ2-3
size: .
D: TRBD2
DNA: TGTGCCAGCAGCCAAGAAAGGGCGGGAGTTTTCACAGATACGCAGTATTTT
CDR3: CASSQERAGVFTDTQYF

V: TRBV12-3/TRBV12-4
J: TRBJ2-7
size: .
D: TRBD2
DNA: TGTGCCGGCAGCTCGGGACTAGCTACCGAGCAGTACTTC
CDR3: CAGSSGLATEQYF

V: TRBV7-2
J: TRBJ2-1
size: .
D: .
DNA: TGTGCCAGCAGCTTAGCACAGTCCAATGAGCAGTTCTTC
CDR3: CASSLAQSNEQFF

V: TRBV2
J: TRBJ2-7
size: once
D: TRBD1
DNA: TGTGCCAGCAGTTCCGGGACAGGGGGTTACGAGCAGTACTTC
CDR3: CASSSGTGGYEQYF

V: TRBV2
J: TRBJ2-2
size: .
D: TRBD2
DNA: TGTGCCAGCAGTGGGACTAGCGGCGCCCCTAACACCGGGGAGCTGTTTTTT
CDR3: CASSGTSGAPNTGELFF

V: TRBV7-2
J: TRBJ1-5
size: once
D: TRBD1
DNA: TGTGCCAGCAGTTCAGGACAGGGCGGAGGTCAGCCCCAGCATTTT
CDR3: CASSSGQGGGQPQHF

V: TRBV14
J: TRBJ1-2
size: .
D: .
DNA: TGTGCCAGCAGCCAAGGGTCGGGGTCTGGCTACACCTTC
CDR3: CASSQGSGSGYTF

V: TRBV6-5
J: TRBJ2-3
size: .
D: .
DNA: TGTGCCAGCACGCTAGCGAGGACGCAGTATTTT
CDR3: CASTLARTQYF

V: TRBV28
J: TRBJ1-2
size: once
D: .
DNA: TGTGCCAGCAGTTTATTGGATGGGCAGGGCGAGACCTTC
CDR3: CASSLLDGQGETF

V: TRBV19
J: TRBJ2-5
size: .
D: TRBD2
DNA: TGTGCCAGTAGTATCCCTAGCGGGGGAAGAGAGACCCAGTACTTC
CDR3: CASSIPSGGRETQYF

V: TRBV18
J: TRBJ2-5
size: .
D: .
DNA: TGTGCCAGCTCCCCAACGGAGAGAGAGACCCAGTACTTC
CDR3: CASSPTERETQYF

V: TRBV28
J: TRBJ1-4
size: .
D: .
DNA: TGTGCCAGCACCCGCCTGAGGGCTAATGAAAAACTGTTTTTT
CDR3: CASTRLRANEKLFF

V: TRBV3-1/TRBV3-2
J: TRBJ2-3
size: .
D: .
DNA: TGTGCCAGCAGCCAAGATTTGGGGGCTAGCACAGATACGCAGTATTTT
CDR3: CASSQDLGASTDTQYF

V: TRBV5-1
J: TRBJ2-1
size: .
D: .
DNA: TGCGCCAGCAGCTATCCCCCGGCCGGGACTGGGGAGAATGAGCAGTTCTTC
CDR3: CASSYPPAGTGENEQFF

V: TRBV6-5
J: TRBJ1-4
size: once
D: .
DNA: TGTGCGGTGGGGCCAGCCTATGAAAAACTGTTTTTT
CDR3: CAVGPAYEKLFF

V: TRBV10-3
J: TRBJ2-1
size: .
D: TRBD1
DNA: TGTGCCATCAGTGGGGGCCGGGACAGGGGAACCTACAATGAGCAGTTCTTC
CDR3: CAISGGRDRGTYNEQFF

V: TRBV27
J: TRBJ1-2
size: .
D: TRBD1
DNA: TGTGCCAGCACCCGGGACAGGCACACCTTC
CDR3: CASTRDRHTF

V: TRBV27
J: TRBJ2-7
size: .
D: TRBD1
DNA: TGTGCCAGCAGAGGGACAGGGGGCTCATACGAGCAGTACTTC
CDR3: CASRGTGGSYEQYF

V: TRBV28
J: TRBJ1-2
size: .
D: .
DNA: TGTGCCAGCAAAATGGACAGTAACTATGGCTACACCTTC
CDR3: CASKMDSNYGYTF

V: TRBV19
J: TRBJ2-7
size: once
D: TRBD1
DNA: TGTGCCAGTAGTCAAGACAGGGCCTACGAGCAGTACTTC
CDR3: CASSQDRAYEQYF

V: TRBV11-2
J: TRBJ2-3
size: .
D: .
DNA: TGTGCCAGCAGCTTAGACCAGGCTAGCACAGATACGCAGTATTTT
CDR3: CASSLDQASTDTQYF

V: TRBV2
J: TRBJ2-5
size: .
D: .
DNA: TGTGCCAGCAGCCACAAGGACAACCAAGAGACCCAGTACTTC
CDR3: CASSHKDNQETQYF

V: TRBV28
J: TRBJ2-7
size: .
D: .
DNA: TGTGCCAGCAGTTTAGTGACCCCAAGGAGGGCCGAGCAGTACTTC
CDR3: CASSLVTPRRAEQYF

V: TRBV12-5
J: TRBJ1-5
size: .
D: .
DNA: TGTGCTAGTGGTTTGGAAACAGGGCGGGGGCAGCCCCAGCATTTT
CDR3: CASGLETGRGQPQHF

V: TRBV27
J: TRBJ2-7
size: .
D: .
DNA: TGTGCCAGCAGTCAACAGGACCCCGGGCTGCTCCGCGAGCAGTACTTC
CDR3: CASSQQDPGLLREQYF

V: TRBV29-1
J: TRBJ1-1
size: .
D: TRBD1
DNA: TGCAGCGTTGAAGTCAGGACAGGGATGGTCACTGAAGCTTTCTTT
CDR3: CSVEVRTGMVTEAFF

V: TRBV12-5
J: TRBJ2-6
size: once
D: .
DNA: TGTGCTAGTGGTTCAATTAGTAACCCGGGAAGTGGGGCCAACGTCCTGACTTTC
CDR3: CASGSISNPGSGANVLTF

V: TRBV7-6
J: TRBJ2-5
size: .
D: .
DNA: TGTGCCAGCAGCCTAGTCTACCGGACAGACCAAGAGACCCAGTACTTC
CDR3: CASSLVYRTDQETQYF

V: TRBV2
J: TRBJ1-3
size: .
D: .
DNA: TGTGCCAGCGCTGCCCAGGGGTTTGGAAACACCATATATTTT
CDR3: CASAAQGFGNTIYF

V: TRBV6-5
J: TRBJ2-7
size: .
D: TRBD2
DNA: TGTGCCAGCAGCAGGACTAGCGGATACTACGAGCAGTACTTC
CDR3: CASSRTSGYYEQYF

V: TRBV27
J: TRBJ1-5
size: .
D: .
DNA: TGTGCCAGCAGTTTGGGCGGGGGCTATTACAATCAGCCCCAGCATTTT
CDR3: CASSLGGGYYNQPQHF

V: TRBV28
J: TRBJ2-7
size: once
D: .
DNA: TGTGCCAGCAGTTCGCATTTCTCTCGGGGGGCCGACGGGGCCGAGCAGTACTTC
CDR3: CASSSHFSRGADGAEQYF

V: TRBV5-6
J: TRBJ1-1
size: .
D: .
DNA: TGTGCCAGCAGCATTCAGGGGATTGTTAACACTGAAGCTTTCTTT
CDR3: CASSIQGIVNTEAFF

V: TRBV7-2
J: TRBJ1-4
size: few
D: TRBD1
DNA: TGTGCCAGCAGCTTGGCTCGGACAGGGGGTCGTGAAAAACTGTTTTTT
CDR3: CASSLARTGGREKLFF

V: TRBV27
J: TRBJ1-2
size: .
D: TRBD1
DNA: TGTGCCAGCAGCCACGGGACAGGAGATAACTATGGCTACACCTTC
CDR3: CASSHGTGDNYGYTF

V: TRBV18
J: TRBJ2-5
size: .
D: .
DNA: TGTGCCAGCTCACCCCCAAACCAAGAGACCCAGTACTTC
CDR3: CASSPPNQETQYF

V: TRBV7-8
J: TRBJ1-6
size: .
D: .
DNA: TGTGCCAGCAGCTTAGCGGGACAAACACCCCTCCACTTT
CDR3: CASSLAGQTPLHF

V: TRBV20-1
J: TRBJ1-5
size: .
D: .
DNA: TGCAGTGCTAGTGCGGCAGGGATCAATCAGCCCCAGCATTTT
CDR3: CSASAAGINQPQHF

V: TRBV7-9
J: TRBJ1-5
size: .
D: TRBD1
DNA: TGTGCCAGCAGCGGGGGACAGGTCAGAAATCAGCCCCAGCATTTT
CDR3: CASSGGQVRNQPQHF

V: TRBV6-4
J: TRBJ1-2
size: .
D: TRBD1
DNA: TGTGCCAGCAGTCCCGGGACAGGCTATGGCTACACCTTC
CDR3: CASSPGTGYGYTF

V: TRBV19
J: TRBJ2-1
size: .
D: TRBD1
DNA: TGTGCCAGTAGTATCCTCAGGGGGTCTTACAATGAGCAGTTCTTC
CDR3: CASSILRGSYNEQFF

V: TRBV7-9
J: TRBJ1-2
size: .
D: .
DNA: TGTGCCAGCAGCTTACGGGACAAATATGGCTACACCTTC
CDR3: CASSLRDKYGYTF

V: TRBV18
J: TRBJ1-2
size: .
D: .
DNA: TGTGCCAGCTCGGCAACAGGGAATGATGGCTACACCTTC
CDR3: CASSATGNDGYTF

V: TRBV19
J: TRBJ1-4
size: .
D: .
DNA: TGTGCCAGTAGTATATCCGGGATCAAACTGTTTTTT
CDR3: CASSISGIKLFF

V: TRBV10-3
J: TRBJ2-7
size: .
D: .
DNA: TGTGCCATCAAAGTGGGGGCTACCTACGAGCAGTACTTC
CDR3: CAIKVGATYEQYF

V: TRBV19
J: TRBJ1-1
size: .
D: TRBD1
DNA: TGTGCCAGTAGCAAACAGGGGCTAGGAAAAGCTTTCTTT
CDR3: CASSKQGLGKAFF

V: TRBV9
J: TRBJ2-2
size: .
D: .
DNA: TGTGCCAGCAACGAGGATGGGGGCCCCGGGGAGCTGTTTTTT
CDR3: CASNEDGGPGELFF